This entry is about one T cell receptor (beta chain). The data are from a study of blood T cell repertoires in COVID-19. Study as a whole: Samples taken during acute and convalescent COVID-19 were collected in the United States, Italy and Spain.

Enrolled during active infection, Seattle patients were then followed longitudinally. Original methodology: By means of reference gene primer amplification, nucleated cell counts were estimated. Here immunoSEQ multiplex PCR was the method, and the copy in TCRdb shows in-frame clones only, minus some. V and J calls and clone size are given by that table; D and trimming were obtained from the DNA. The table includes some 330,000 clones, roughly 91% detected once. V lost 2 bases to trimming and J lost 0 bases; unmatched junction nucleotides: 3. Germline assignment: CDR1 MNHNS and CDR2 SASEGT. This CDR3 is 16 amino acids long.

Sequencing input: peripheral blood. The chain links TRBV6-1 to TRBJ1-5; 8 bases are shared with TRBD1. The sequence was collected from a woman aged 25 to 39 with COVID-19, enrolled during active disease. The CDR3 coding sequence is TGTGCCAGCAGTGAACAGACAGGGGATAGCAATCAGCCCCAGCATTTT. It specifies CASSEQTGDSNQPQHF.